Listed below are T cell receptor beta chains from one sample, sequenced in a study of identical twins. TCRdb reprocessed the 5' RACE reads with MiXCR, giving one entry per CDR3 protein. Found here are 1,800,000 or so distinct CDR3 sequences, about 32% of them singletons; the top ten hold about 0.27%. What was sequenced was cord blood. These receptors originate from a newborn girl in good health. Each CDR3 is given with its conserved first and last residue. A D gene is named only where the DNA matches it firmly. Clone sizes are given selectively: once, few, many, or a class where the clone is expanded.

v_call	j_call	d_call	clone_size	cdr3_aa	cdr3_nt
TRBV25-1	TRBJ1-5	NA	few	CASSDSVDSFQPQHF	TGTGCCAGCAGTGATTCCGTTGACAGTTTTCAGCCCCAGCATTTT
TRBV12-5	TRBJ2-7	NA	many	CASGPDLSYEQYF	TGTGCTAGTGGCCCCGATCTCTCCTACGAGCAGTACTTC
TRBV4-1	TRBJ2-1	NA	few	CASSQIGAGENEQFF	TGCGCCAGCAGCCAAATAGGAGCTGGAGAAAATGAGCAGTTCTTC
TRBV5-6	TRBJ2-5	NA	NA	CASSRDLGGEQYF	TGTGCCAGCAGTCGGGACTTGGGCGGTGAGCAGTACTTC
TRBV5-6	TRBJ2-1	TRBD1	few	CASSLSPGQGVWSYNEQFF	TGTGCCAGCAGCTTGTCCCCGGGACAGGGGGTTTGGTCCTACAATGAGCAGTTCTTC
TRBV9	TRBJ2-1	TRBD2	NA	CASSVETSGRANEQFF	TGTGCCAGCAGCGTAGAAACTAGCGGGAGGGCCAATGAGCAGTTCTTC
TRBV24-1	TRBJ2-5	NA	NA	CATSDLLAETQYF	TGTGCCACCAGTGATCTATTAGCGGAGACCCAGTACTTC
TRBV28	TRBJ1-5	NA	few	CASTEGGTTNQPQHF	TGTGCCAGCACCGAGGGGGGGACAACAAATCAGCCCCAGCATTTT
TRBV2	TRBJ2-7	NA	NA	CASSEGDTLYEQYF	TGTGCCAGCAGTGAAGGAGACACCCTTTACGAGCAGTACTTC
TRBV2	TRBJ1-2	NA	many	CASRLIYGYTF	TGTGCCAGCCGCCTTATCTATGGCTACACCTTC
TRBV15	TRBJ1-2	TRBD1	NA	CATSDRVERGYTF	TGTGCCACCAGCGACAGGGTTGAGAGGGGCTACACCTTC
TRBV25-1	TRBJ2-7	NA	NA	CASNSGVYEQYF	TGTGCCAGCAATTCCGGGGTTTACGAGCAGTACTTC
TRBV28	TRBJ2-7	NA	NA	CASSLDEPKYF	TGTGCCAGCAGTTTGGACGAACCTAAGTACTTC
TRBV7-2	TRBJ2-1	TRBD2	NA	CASSSYTGTSGNEQFF	TGTGCCAGCAGTTCCTACACCGGGACTAGCGGGAATGAGCAGTTCTTC
TRBV10-3	TRBJ1-1	TRBD1	NA	CAIRPQGITEAFF	TGTGCCATCAGACCACAGGGGATCACTGAAGCTTTCTTT
TRBV20-1	TRBJ2-7	NA	once	CNASEVPEQYF	TGCAATGCTAGTGAAGTGCCCGAGCAGTACTTC
TRBV9	TRBJ2-3	TRBD2	few	CASSVEAGGRGDTQYF	TGTGCCAGCAGCGTAGAGGCGGGAGGGCGAGGAGATACGCAGTATTTT
TRBV5-1	TRBJ1-2	TRBD1	many	CASSGTGGNYGYTF	TGTGCCAGCAGTGGGACAGGGGGTAACTATGGCTACACCTTC
TRBV21-1	TRBJ2-5	NA	NA	CASSKSREGETQYF	TGTGCCAGCAGCAAAAGTCGGGAGGGGGAGACCCAGTACTTC
TRBV6-1	TRBJ1-4	NA	NA	CASTEATGATNEKLFF	TGTGCCAGCACGGAAGCTACAGGAGCAACTAATGAAAAACTGTTTTTT
TRBV20-1	TRBJ2-7	NA	NA	CSATPNYGQYF	TGCAGTGCCACCCCTAACTACGGGCAGTACTTC
TRBV12-5	TRBJ2-1	TRBD1	few	CASGLSGGKNEQFF	TGTGCTAGTGGTTTGTCAGGGGGCAAAAATGAGCAGTTCTTC
TRBV27	TRBJ1-6	NA	few	CASSLKGKNSPLHF	TGTGCCAGCAGTTTAAAGGGAAAGAATTCACCCCTCCACTTT
TRBV28	TRBJ2-3	NA	few	CASNSPAQADTQYF	TGTGCCAGCAACAGCCCCGCCCAGGCAGATACGCAGTATTTT
TRBV28	TRBJ1-5	NA	NA	CASSHGQNLQPQHF	TGTGCCAGCAGCCACGGACAGAACCTGCAGCCCCAGCATTTT
TRBV5-1	TRBJ2-7	TRBD2	few	CASSLTTSGRLDYEQYF	TGCGCCAGCAGCTTGACAACTAGCGGGAGGCTGGACTACGAGCAGTACTTC
TRBV6-5	TRBJ1-4	TRBD1	NA	CVSRLTGGSEKLFF	TGTGTCAGCAGGCTGACAGGGGGCAGTGAAAAACTGTTTTTT
TRBV6-6	TRBJ1-4	NA	NA	CASMGPATNEKLFF	TGTGCCAGCATGGGTCCCGCAACTAATGAAAAACTGTTTTTT
TRBV27	TRBJ2-7	TRBD2	NA	CASRKGLSGSLAQYF	TGTGCCAGCAGAAAGGGCCTTAGCGGGAGCCTCGCGCAGTACTTC
TRBV28	TRBJ2-7	TRBD2	NA	CASSLGGASGPYEQYF	TGTGCCAGCAGTTTAGGAGGGGCTAGCGGGCCCTACGAGCAGTACTTC
TRBV7-2	TRBJ2-2	TRBD1	once	CASAIQGTGTGELFF	TGTGCCAGCGCTATTCAGGGGACAGGAACCGGGGAGCTGTTTTTT
TRBV10-3	TRBJ2-1	TRBD2	many	CAISSTSASSYNEQFF	TGTGCCATCAGCTCCACTAGCGCTAGCTCCTACAATGAGCAGTTCTTC